This entry features one TCR beta chain sequence. In its sample, this clonotype was seen a few times. The antigen this receptor binds is unknown. No base qualities exist here, and no much larger clone lies one base off it. The CDR3 sequence holds 14 residues, the cysteine and phenylalanine included. The kept DNA is CDR3 alone, 42 bases in frame from the first base. For this chain, trimming is 7 bases at the V end and 5 bases at the J end, and the number of junction bases without a gene match is 8. From the germline V gene, CDR1 is MNHNS and CDR2 is SASEGT. The record originates from a study of identical twins (dated by TCRdb to the mid-2010s). With respect to the entire study: The study deep-sequenced TCR alpha and beta repertoires from monozygotic twins, unrelated adults of various ages and cord blood to test whether fetal clonotypes persist. To rule out contamination, replicate twin experiments were performed at different times with different library preparation protocols. Results the study describes overall, beyond this receptor: Fewer insertions were carried by abundant cord blood beta clonotypes, a similar but weaker trend appeared in young adult naive repertoires, and no such trend appeared in memory repertoires. In monozygotic twins, out-of-frame TCR alpha sharing was systematically underestimated by recombination models, although the models agreed with sharing between unrelated individuals. Because the same donors could not be followed over many years, conclusions were based on cross-sectional statistical analysis. Invariant T cells such as MAIT and iNKT could partly confound zero-insertion analyses, although diverse VJ usage argued against such confounding for most clonotypes. In beta out-of-frame sequences, excess twin sharing was weaker, because having fewer shared sequences lowered the signal-to-noise ratio. Compared with coincidental sharing between unrelated individuals, out-of-frame TCR alpha sequences shared between twins had an excess of sequences with low generation probability.

All donors were healthy Caucasians. Three pairs of female monozygotic twins, all aged roughly 18 to 29 years, were included in the twin cohort. Positive isolation kits from Invitrogen were used to isolate CD4+ and CD8+ T cell populations. Libraries were made using 5' RACE. The sample was run on an Illumina HiSeq 2000. Template switching added a universal primer binding site, and the final cDNA carried a unique molecular identifier that allowed TCR cDNA molecules to be counted accurately. Specific primers in the conserved constant-segment region were used to synthesize first-strand cDNA for the TCR alpha and beta chains. To control for contamination, each cDNA library was double barcoded with a SMART-Mk sample barcode plus Illumina barcodes. TruSeq adapter sequences, together with Illumina sample barcodes, were added in two successive PCR steps. The Illumina HiSeq platform was used with custom primers to sequence TCR alpha and beta cDNA libraries. The original pipeline was this. Raw reads were processed with MiGEC to extract unique molecular identifiers, and MiXCR was used to determine CDR3 positions. Recombination models were inferred per individual with the repgenHMM and IGoR tools using an EM algorithm. Shared clonotype analysis was performed with the tcR package in R, normalizing sharing by the product of cloneset sizes. Out-of-frame nonproductive sequences were analyzed to study raw recombination free of thymic and clonal selection effects. TCRdb itself trimmed the public reads at Q25 with fastp, ran MiXCR and retained productive beta chains. Records with the same CDR3 protein are collapsed into one entry carrying the most frequent genes and DNA. The authors' filters were not applied to this entry. For this sample the table gives about 530,000 distinct CDR3 sequences, of which approximately 20% were detected only once. The ten largest account for approximately 0.49% of the sample.

This sample was shared with a second study, whose subject was yellow fever vaccine responses in identical twins. In that second paper, the authors write: According to the authors, in identical twins the way T cells responded to vaccination appeared partly convergent and partly personalized. Focusing on identical twins, the study followed the T cell clones that responded to the vaccine, and did so with precision.

Sample: CD4+ T cells sorted from blood. This TCR was recovered from a woman aged 18-29 years in good health. Recombination joined TRBV6-1 with TRBJ1-1; 9 bases in the junction line up with TRBD1. The nucleotide sequence is given as TGTGCCAGCACCCCGGGACAGGGTGTGACTGAAGCTTTCTTT. Translation gives CASTPGQGVTEAFF.